These 26 T cell receptor beta chains share one sample of origin, sequenced in a study of shared clonotypes between healthy human individuals. Clones were sequenced by immunoSEQ multiplex PCR, and TCRdb holds only the in-frame ones, with some missing. The profile shows around 690,000 clones, less than 95% of them singletons. The sample was memory CD8+ T cells from PBMCs. As for subset: CD45RO+ cells pooled with CCR7-negative TemRA cells. The origin of the receptors is a man younger than 35 in good health. Some clones in this sample may be carry-over from other donors' samples.

This clone is a singleton in its sample. V and J are TRBV9 and TRBJ2-3; D unresolved. Germline V gene sequence: CDR1 SGDLS, CDR2 YYNGEE. V was pared by 0 bases and J by 4 bases, with 3 bases between. This CDR3 contains 12 residues. This chain's CDR3 is CASSVVSDTQYF. CDR3 sequence (DNA): TGTGCCAGCAGCGTAGTATCAGATACGCAGTATTTT.

The gene calls are TRBV29-1 and TRBJ2-1; possible D gene TRBD1, 6 bases. The CDR3 is 14 amino acids. Germline assignment: CDR1 SQVTM and CDR2 ANQGSEA. V gave up 5 bases and J gave up 3 bases, with 14 bases separating them. Here the CDR3 DNA reads TGCAGCGTTACAGGGACCCTAAACTACAATGAGCAGTTCTTC. As protein: CSVTGTLNYNEQFF.

A single count supports this clone. V is TRBV5-1 and J is TRBJ1-1; 12 nucleotides align to TRBD1. Per germline, CDR1 SGHRS and CDR2 YFSETQ. With 1 base clipped from V and 4 bases from J, the junction kept 14 bases outside the gene matches. The CDR3 is 19 residues long. The CDR3 region is CASSLITLGTGGSGTEAFF. The CDR3 nucleotides are TGCGCCAGCAGCTTGATTACTCTAGGGACAGGGGGCTCCGGCACTGAAGCTTTCTTT.

The chain links TRBV9 to TRBJ2-1; D gene ambiguous. The germline V and J ends were trimmed by 4 bases and 0 bases, with 17 bases remaining between them. This CDR3 has 17 residues. Germline V lookup: CDR1 SGDLS, CDR2 YYNGEE. The CDR3 is CASSPDPVRSSYNEQFF. The DNA of the CDR3 is TGTGCCAGCAGCCCAGACCCCGTCCGGAGCTCCTACAATGAGCAGTTCTTC.

Concerning this clone: The sample holds other DNA sequences that translate to the same CDR3. This chain joins TRBV27 and TRBJ2-2; TRBD2 is a possible D gene (6 bases). CDR1 is MNHEY, CDR2 SMNVEV, per germline (reference sequence). Trimming shortened V by 0 bases and J by 1 base, and 6 bases separated the two germline ends. The CDR3 is 15 amino acids. The CDR3 DNA reads as TGTGCCAGCAGTTTATCCGGGGGGAACACCGGGGAGCTGTTTTTT. Its protein is CASSLSGGNTGELFF.

The rearrangement joins TRBV7-2 to TRBJ2-1; 13 nucleotides align to TRBD2. There are 15 residues in the CDR3. The V and J ends lost 5 bases and 8 bases, in that order; junction bases with no gene match: 6. CDR1 and CDR2 from the germline V gene are SGHTA and FQGNSA. In DNA, the CDR3 is TGTGCCAGCAGCCGGACTAGCGGGAGATCCGATGAGCAGTTCTTC. Translated: CASSRTSGRSDEQFF.

The CDR3 coding sequence is TGTGCCAGCAGTTCACGCCCTAACCCCTACGAGCAGTACTTC. It codes for CASSSRPNPYEQYF. V is TRBV28 and J is TRBJ2-5, with D unclear. The J call may be in error: the DNA end matches TRBJ2-7 better. CDR1 and CDR2 from the germline V gene are MDHEN and SYDVKM. CDR3 length: 14 amino acids.

The chain is built from TRBV7-8 and TRBJ2-7, with D possibly TRBD2 on 5 matching bases. CDR3 length: 12 residues. Trimming cost V 10 bases and J 0 bases, with 10 bases left between them. Germline CDR1 SGHVS, CDR2 FQNEAQ. CDR3: CATRVFSYEQYF. As DNA, the CDR3 is TGTGCCACGCGGGTGTTCTCCTACGAGCAGTACTTC.

The CDR3, as DNA: TGTGCCAGCACGAGTTCGGGGACAGGGGGCGATGAGCAGTTCTTC. It encodes CASTSSGTGGDEQFF. The chain couples TRBV9 to TRBJ2-1, with 12 nucleotides matching TRBD1. Trimming cost V 6 bases and J 8 bases; bases outside gene matches: 9. Germline V gives CDR1 SGDLS, CDR2 YYNGEE. The CDR3 has 15 amino acids.

This rearrangement joins TRBV10-2 to TRBJ2-7; D is perhaps TRBD1 or TRBD2 (6 bases each). The V gene lost 6 bases and the J gene lost 3 bases, with 18 bases spanning the gap. Germline values: CDR1 WSHSY, CDR2 SAAADI. This CDR3 contains 15 residues. Written as DNA, the CDR3 is TGCGCCAGCAGCGAGGGGGACTCCGGGGTCTACGAGCAGTACTTC. Its protein product is CASSEGDSGVYEQYF.

The gene calls are TRBV5-1 and TRBJ2-7, with D possibly being TRBD1 (5 bases). Germline V gives CDR1 SGHRS, CDR2 YFSETQ. The CDR3 is 15 amino acids. V was pared by 2 bases and J by 3 bases, with 15 bases between. DNA for the CDR3: TGCGCCAGCAGCTTTAGGATGGGCAGGGACTACGAGCAGTACTTC. Translating gives CASSFRMGRDYEQYF.

The V gene is TRBV1, the J gene TRBJ2-7; no DNA check was done on the table's D call, TRBD1. TRBV1 is a recognized pseudogene. This CDR3 is built from 12 residues. CDR3: CTSSHHPYEQYF. CDR3 sequence (DNA): TGCACCAGCAGCCACCATCCCTACGAGCAGTACTTC.

V usage is TRBV27 and J usage is TRBJ2-2; 12 positions agree with TRBD2. Germline-derived CDR1 and CDR2 are MNHEY and SMNVEV (reference sequence). The CDR3 runs 16 residues. Trimming at V came to 3 bases and at J to 4 bases, leaving 3 bases not matched to a gene. This chain's CDR3 is CASSFMTSGGTGELFF. The CDR3 DNA is TGTGCCAGCAGTTTCATGACTAGCGGGGGCACCGGGGAGCTGTTTTTT.

This clone has a single count. This chain connects TRBV9 to TRBJ1-4; 7 nucleotides line up with TRBD1. CDR3 size: 14 residues. CDR1 SGDLS and CDR2 YYNGEE come from the germline V gene. The V gene end was trimmed by 2 bases and the J gene end by 5 bases; junction bases not matched to a gene: 3. The DNA for the CDR3 is TGTGCCAGCAGCGTCCAGGGGGGGAATGAAAAACTGTTTTTT. Residues: CASSVQGGNEKLFF.

This rearrangement joins TRBV2 to TRBJ2-2; no definite D call. CDR3 length equals 14 residues. V lost 3 bases, J lost 5 bases, and 10 bases lay in between. In germline, CDR1 is SNHLY, CDR2 FYNNEI. CDR3 protein: CASSERPWTGELFF. The CDR3 DNA sequence: TGTGCCAGCAGTGAGAGACCTTGGACCGGGGAGCTGTTTTTT. Combining the CDR3 with reference TRBV2 and TRBJ2-2 gives the whole variable domain EPEVTQTPSHQVTQMGQEVILRCVPISNHLYFYWYRQILGQKVEFLVSFYNNEISEKSEIFDDQFSVERPDGSNFTLKIRSTKLEDSAMYFCASSERPWTGELFFGEGSRLTVL.

This chain joins TRBV14 and TRBJ2-5, with TRBD2 as a possible D gene (5 bases). This CDR3 spans 14 amino acids. In germline, CDR1 is SGHDN, CDR2 FVKESK. The V end was cut by 3 bases, the J end by 3 bases, with 11 bases between. The CDR3 DNA reads TGTGCCAGCAGCCAGTTCGGGATAAAAGAGACCCAGTACTTC. Translated, it gives CASSQFGIKETQYF.

The chain couples TRBV5-1 to TRBJ2-2, with D possibly TRBD2 on 6 matching bases. The CDR3 spans 13 residues. Per germline, CDR1 SGHRS and CDR2 YFSETQ. V dropped 9 bases and J dropped 4 bases, with 13 bases sitting between them. This chain's CDR3 is CATFRDFTGELFF. As DNA, the CDR3 is TGCGCCACTTTCCGGGACTTCACCGGGGAGCTGTTTTTT.

The chain joins TRBV9 to TRBJ1-3, with 10 bases identical to TRBD1. With 0 bases clipped from V and 4 bases from J, the junction kept 19 bases outside the gene matches. CDR3 length: 21 amino acids. CDR1 is SGDLS and CDR2 is YYNGEE in the germline V gene. The CDR3 loop is CASSVVGTTGGILVSGNTIYF. The CDR3 nucleotides are TGTGCCAGCAGCGTAGTGGGGACGACAGGGGGCATCTTAGTTTCGGGAAACACCATATATTTT.

The genes are TRBV6-6 and TRBJ2-5, with TRBD2 matching 8 bases. V gave up 5 bases and J gave up 5 bases; unmatched junction bases: 10. Germline-derived CDR1 and CDR2 are MNHNY and SVGAGI (reference sequence). The CDR3 contains 15 residues. The CDR3 region is CASSPLREGDETQYF. Written as DNA, the CDR3 is TGTGCCAGCAGTCCTCTTCGGGAGGGTGATGAGACCCAGTACTTC.

The V gene is TRBV7-9, the J gene TRBJ2-1; 8 bases align to TRBD1. Germline V lookup: CDR1 SEHNR, CDR2 FQNEAQ (reference sequence). The J segment lost 9 bases and the V segment lost 1 base, leaving 5 bases of the junction unmatched. The CDR3 is made up of 14 amino acids. CDR3 sequence (DNA): TGTGCCAGCAGCTTAGACCAGGGGGCGATTGAGCAGTTCTTC. Translation: CASSLDQGAIEQFF. Variable domain in full (rest from reference TRBV7-9 and TRBJ2-1): DTGVSQNPRHKITKRGQNVTFRCDPISEHNRLYWYRQTLGQGPEFLTYFQNEAQLEKSRLLSDRFSAERPKGSFSTLEIQRTEQGDSAMYLCASSLDQGAIEQFFGPGTRLTVL.

This clone was detected a few times. The sample contains more than one DNA sequence encoding this CDR3. The chain has TRBV19 and TRBJ1-1, with D uncertain. Germline V gene lookup returns CDR1 LNHDA and CDR2 SQIVND (reference sequence). The length of the CDR3 is 13 residues. Deletions cut 1 base from V and 8 bases from J, with 11 bases between. The CDR3 DNA is TGTGCCAGTAGTATAGCCCGGACGACGGAAGCTTTCTTT. It translates to CASSIARTTEAFF.

The genes are TRBV15 and TRBJ2-1, with 9 nucleotides matching TRBD2. Germline CDR1 is LNHNV and CDR2 is YYDKDF (reference sequence). V shed 1 base, J shed 6 bases, and the junction held 7 bases outside the gene matches. The CDR3 length is 16 residues. CDR3 coding DNA: TGTGCCACCAGCAGAGTCGGGGCGGGAGGGGGCAATGAGCAGTTCTTC. Protein sequence: CATSRVGAGGGNEQFF. Full variable domain (remainder filled in from reference TRBV15 and TRBJ2-1): DAMVIQNPRYQVTQFGKPVTLSCSQTLNHNVMYWYQQKSSQAPKLLFHYYDKDFNNEADTPDNFQSRRPNTSFCFLDIRSPGLGDTAMYLCATSRVGAGGGNEQFFGPGTRLTVL.

This clone was seen a few times. The genes are TRBV27 and TRBJ1-1; the D is unclear. The CDR3 length is 16 residues. CDR1 is MNHEY and CDR2 is SMNVEV in the germline V gene (reference sequence). The ends were cut back, 3 bases at V and 3 bases at J, with 17 bases in the middle. The CDR3 spells CASSFQAPLGDTEAFF. CDR3 DNA: TGTGCCAGCAGTTTTCAGGCCCCACTGGGAGACACTGAAGCTTTCTTT.

The chain has TRBV27 and TRBJ2-7, with TRBD1 matching over 8 bases. CDR3 length: 14 amino acids. Trimming took 9 bases from V and 0 from J; bases not matched to a gene: 7. Germline V CDR1 and CDR2: MNHEY, SMNVEV (reference sequence). Here the CDR3 DNA reads TGTGCCAGGTCCGAGGGACAGGTCTCCTACGAGCAGTACTTC. Translating it yields CARSEGQVSYEQYF.

This clone has a single count. This chain connects TRBV4-3 to TRBJ2-7; D is unclear. The CDR3 sequence is 15 residues long. Trimming cost V 3 bases and J 7 bases, with 19 bases left between them. Germline assignment: CDR1 LGHNA and CDR2 YSLEER. CDR3 loop: CASSQGWGVGREQYF. CDR3 bases: TGCGCCAGCAGCCAGGGCTGGGGTGTTGGTAGGGAGCAGTACTTC.

The chain joins TRBV9 to TRBJ2-1, with 8 nucleotides matching TRBD2. Germline V gene sequence: CDR1 SGDLS, CDR2 YYNGEE. CDR3 length: 15 amino acids. V was pared by 1 base and J by 2 bases, with 2 bases of the junction left unmatched. In DNA form, the CDR3 reads TGTGCCAGCAGCGTAAAACTAGCGGCCTACAATGAGCAGTTCTTC. Translating it yields CASSVKLAAYNEQFF.